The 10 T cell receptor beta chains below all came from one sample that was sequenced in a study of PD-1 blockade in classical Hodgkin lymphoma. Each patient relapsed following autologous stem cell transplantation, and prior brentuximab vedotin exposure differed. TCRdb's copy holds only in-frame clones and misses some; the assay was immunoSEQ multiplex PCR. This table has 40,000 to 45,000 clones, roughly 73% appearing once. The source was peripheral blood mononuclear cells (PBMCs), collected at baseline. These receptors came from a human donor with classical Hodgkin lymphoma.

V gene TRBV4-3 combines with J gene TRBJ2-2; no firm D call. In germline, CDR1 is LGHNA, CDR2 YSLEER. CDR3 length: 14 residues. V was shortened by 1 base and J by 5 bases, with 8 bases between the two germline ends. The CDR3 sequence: CASSQVDGTGELFF. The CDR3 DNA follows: TGCGCCAGCAGCCAAGTTGACGGGACCGGGGAGCTGTTTTTT.

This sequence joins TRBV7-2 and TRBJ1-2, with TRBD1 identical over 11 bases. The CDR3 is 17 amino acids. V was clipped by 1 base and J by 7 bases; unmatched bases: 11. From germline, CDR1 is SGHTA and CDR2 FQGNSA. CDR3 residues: CASSLVVGQGGGFGYTF. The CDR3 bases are TGTGCCAGCAGCTTAGTAGTGGGACAGGGGGGAGGATTTGGCTACACCTTC.

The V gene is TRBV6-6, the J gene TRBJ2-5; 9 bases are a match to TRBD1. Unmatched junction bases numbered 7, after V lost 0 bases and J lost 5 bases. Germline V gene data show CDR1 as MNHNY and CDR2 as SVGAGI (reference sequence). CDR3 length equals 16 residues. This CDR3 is CASSYSMTGGRETQYF. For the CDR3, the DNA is TGTGCCAGCAGTTACTCCATGACAGGGGGTCGGGAGACCCAGTACTTC.

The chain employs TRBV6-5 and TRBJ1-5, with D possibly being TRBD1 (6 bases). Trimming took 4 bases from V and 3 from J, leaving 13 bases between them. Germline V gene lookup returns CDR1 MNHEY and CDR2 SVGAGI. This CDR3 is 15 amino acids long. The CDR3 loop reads CASSFKGGTNQPQHF. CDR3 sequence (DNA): TGTGCCAGCAGTTTTAAGGGGGGCACCAATCAGCCCCAGCATTTT.

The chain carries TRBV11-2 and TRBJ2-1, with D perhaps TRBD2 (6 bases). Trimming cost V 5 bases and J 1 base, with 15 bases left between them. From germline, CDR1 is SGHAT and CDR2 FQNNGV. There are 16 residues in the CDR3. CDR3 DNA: TGTGCCAGCAGCCCCGGTAGGGAGGCATCCTACAATGAGCAGTTCTTC. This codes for CASSPGREASYNEQFF.

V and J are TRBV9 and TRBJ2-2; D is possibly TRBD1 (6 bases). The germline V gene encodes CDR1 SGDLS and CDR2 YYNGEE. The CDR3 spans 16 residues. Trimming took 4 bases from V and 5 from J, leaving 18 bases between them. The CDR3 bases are TGTGCCAGCAGCTCAGGGTCAGGGGAAGCGACCGGGGAGCTGTTTTTT. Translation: CASSSGSGEATGELFF. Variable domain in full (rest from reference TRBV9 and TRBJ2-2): DSGVTQTPKHLITATGQRVTLRCSPRSGDLSVYWYQQSLDQGLQFLIQYYNGEERAKGNILERFSAQQFPDLHSELNLSSLELGDSALYFCASSSGSGEATGELFFGEGSRLTVL.

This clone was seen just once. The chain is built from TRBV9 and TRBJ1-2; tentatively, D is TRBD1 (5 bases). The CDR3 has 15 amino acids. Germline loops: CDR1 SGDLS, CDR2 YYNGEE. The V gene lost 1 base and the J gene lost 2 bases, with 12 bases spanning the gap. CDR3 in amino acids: CASSVFRGVNYGYTF. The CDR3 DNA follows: TGTGCCAGCAGCGTATTCCGGGGGGTAAACTATGGCTACACCTTC. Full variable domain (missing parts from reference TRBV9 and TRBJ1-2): DSGVTQTPKHLITATGQRVTLRCSPRSGDLSVYWYQQSLDQGLQFLIQYYNGEERAKGNILERFSAQQFPDLHSELNLSSLELGDSALYFCASSVFRGVNYGYTFGSGTRLTVV.

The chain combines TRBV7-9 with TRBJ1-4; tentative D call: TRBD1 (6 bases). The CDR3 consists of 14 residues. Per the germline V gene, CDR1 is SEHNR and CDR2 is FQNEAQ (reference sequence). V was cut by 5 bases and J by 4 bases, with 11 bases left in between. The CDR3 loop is CASSGGALNEKLFF. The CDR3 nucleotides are TGTGCCAGCAGCGGGGGGGCACTTAATGAAAAACTGTTTTTT.

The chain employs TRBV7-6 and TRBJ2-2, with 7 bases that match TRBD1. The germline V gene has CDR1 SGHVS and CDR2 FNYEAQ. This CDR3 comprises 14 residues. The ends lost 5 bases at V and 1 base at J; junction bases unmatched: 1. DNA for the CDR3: TGTGCCAGCAGCCGGACAGGGAACACCGGGGAGCTGTTTTTT. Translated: CASSRTGNTGELFF.

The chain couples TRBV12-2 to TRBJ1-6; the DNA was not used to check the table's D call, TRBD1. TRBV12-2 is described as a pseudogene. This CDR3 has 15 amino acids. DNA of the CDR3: TGTGCCAGCAGCCTCGAAGACAGGAGGAATTCACCCCTCCACTTT. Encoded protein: CASSLEDRRNSPLHF.